Following are 24 T cell receptor beta chains from one sample sequenced in a study of radiation and T cells in renal cell carcinoma. The time point denotes: blood 2 weeks post-SBRT. Treatment specified: 15 Gy SBRT to primary tumor, nephrectomy 4 weeks later. The table came from immunoSEQ multiplex PCR; TCRdb's copy has only in-frame clones and leaves some out. The sample has about 58,000 clones; around 78% are singletons. This specimen consisted of blood, obtained from a patient whose treatment included radiotherapy and nephrectomy. These receptors came from a man in his 60s with renal cell carcinoma.

The chain combines TRBV18 with TRBJ2-6, with TRBD1 identical over 8 bases. Germline values: CDR1 KGHSH, CDR2 LQKENI. This CDR3 region has 16 residues. V dropped 6 bases and J dropped 1; count of bases not matched to a gene: 5. The CDR3 loop is CASSPTGASGANVLTF. DNA for the CDR3: TGTGCCAGCTCGCCGACAGGGGCTTCTGGGGCCAACGTCCTGACTTTC.

The chain combines TRBV15 with TRBJ2-3; possibly TRBD1 or TRBD2 for D (5 bases each). Germline V gene lookup returns CDR1 LNHNV and CDR2 YYDKDF (reference sequence). The CDR3 runs to 16 residues. Trimming removed 0 bases at V and 5 bases at J, with 15 bases between. CDR3 sequence: CATSRDRDPLVDTQYF. The CDR3 DNA reads as TGTGCCACCAGCAGAGATAGGGACCCGTTAGTAGATACGCAGTATTTT.

The chain couples TRBV23-1 to TRBJ1-1; no firm D call. TRBV23-1 carries the ORF label, with uncertain function. The CDR3 sequence is 10 residues long. Trimming removed 4 bases at V and 6 bases at J, with 3 bases between. The CDR3 DNA reads TGCGCCAGCAGTCTCTCTGAAGCTTTCTTT. Protein product: CASSLSEAFF.

The chain has TRBV6-5 and TRBJ1-4, with D perhaps TRBD1 (6 bases). Trimming left V 2 bases short and J 5 bases short, with 12 bases between. From germline, CDR1 is MNHEY and CDR2 SVGAGI. The CDR3 runs 15 residues. CDR3 loop: CASSYTTGGNEKLFF. As DNA, the CDR3 is TGTGCCAGCAGTTACACGACAGGAGGCAATGAAAAACTGTTTTTT.

The rearrangement links TRBV7-7 to TRBJ2-2; 7 bases fit TRBD2. Looked up from germline, CDR1 is SSHAT and CDR2 is FNYEAQ (reference sequence). The ends lost 5 bases at V and 0 bases at J; junction bases unmatched: 3. The CDR3 spans 15 residues. The chain's CDR3 is CASSLSGPNTGELFF. Written as DNA, the CDR3 is TGTGCCAGCAGCCTTAGCGGGCCGAACACCGGGGAGCTGTTTTTT. Complete variable domain (other parts from reference TRBV7-7 and TRBJ2-2): GAGVSQSPRYKVTKRGQDVTLRCDPISSHATLYWYQQALGQGPEFLTYFNYEAQPDKSGLPSDRFSAERPEGSISTLTIQRTEQRDSAMYRCASSLSGPNTGELFFGEGSRLTVL.

This chain connects TRBV10-2 to TRBJ2-7, with 7 bases matching TRBD1. V lost 4 bases and J lost 1; bases outside the gene matches: 4. CDR1 and CDR2 from the germline V gene are WSHSY and SAAADI. This CDR3 comprises 14 residues. The CDR3 region is CASSGGGLSYEQYF. The DNA of the CDR3 is TGCGCCAGCAGTGGAGGGGGCCTTTCCTACGAGCAGTACTTC.

J is TRBJ2-7 and V is TRBV5-1; D remains ambiguous. Per the germline V gene, CDR1 is SGHRS and CDR2 is YFSETQ. With 2 bases removed from V and 1 base from J, the gap between germline ends came to 7 bases. The length of the CDR3 is 13 residues. DNA of the CDR3: TGCGCCAGCAGCTTCACAGCTTCCTACGAGCAGTACTTC. Its protein product is CASSFTASYEQYF.

J is TRBJ2-7 and V is TRBV7-2; TRBD1 agrees at 8 bases. The junction had 5 bases not matched to a gene; V was cut back by 1 base and J by 3 bases. This CDR3 is 15 amino acids long. Germline CDR1 SGHTA, CDR2 FQGNSA. As DNA, the CDR3 is TGTGCCAGCAGCTTAGTCTCAGGGGGCATCTACGAGCAGTACTTC. Amino acids: CASSLVSGGIYEQYF.

This chain links TRBV7-2 with TRBJ1-4; unclear D gene. CDR1 and CDR2 from the germline V gene are SGHTA and FQGNSA. This CDR3 has 16 residues. The ends were cut back, 2 bases at V and 6 bases at J, with 16 bases in the middle. CDR3 nucleotides: TGTGCCAGCAGCTTACTGCGGTGGGAGGCCGATGAAAAACTGTTTTTT. Translated, it gives CASSLLRWEADEKLFF.

This chain uses TRBV19 with TRBJ2-1; 9 bases are a match to TRBD1. The CDR3 extends over 17 amino acids. Germline CDR1 reads LNHDA; CDR2 reads SQIVND (reference sequence). After removal of 4 bases from V and 0 bases from J, the junction contained 7 bases not matched to a gene. Here the CDR3 reads CASSTRDRASSYNEQFF. The CDR3 DNA is TGTGCCAGTAGTACCCGGGACAGGGCCAGCTCCTACAATGAGCAGTTCTTC.

The chain combines TRBV6-1 with TRBJ2-7, with D possibly matching TRBD2 (6 bases). V lost 3 bases to trimming and J lost 4 bases, with 10 bases between them. Per germline, CDR1 MNHNS and CDR2 SASEGT. The CDR3 contains 13 residues. The DNA of the CDR3 is TGTGCCAGCAGTGAGGGGACTTCGTACGAGCAGTACGTC. Translation: CASSEGTSYEQYV.

This clone was found a few times. The chain uses TRBV5-4 and TRBJ1-1; no reliable D call. The V end lost 0 bases, the J end lost 5 bases, and 14 bases lay between the germline ends. The germline CDR1 and CDR2 sequences are SGHNT and YYREEE (reference sequence). This CDR3 is 15 amino acids long. CDR3 sequence reads: CASSLALGSGTEAFF. DNA for the CDR3: TGTGCCAGCAGCTTGGCTCTAGGGTCCGGGACTGAAGCTTTCTTT.

The V call is TRBV2, the J call TRBJ1-4, with TRBD1 as a possible D gene (5 bases). The CDR3 covers 13 residues. Germline V gives CDR1 SNHLY, CDR2 FYNNEI. The V and J ends lost 5 bases and 8 bases respectively, with 12 bases between them. CDR3 in DNA: TGTGCCAGCAGTTCCGGACAAACAGAAAAACTGTTTTTT. This gives the protein CASSSGQTEKLFF.

CDR3 sequence (DNA): TGCGCCAGCAGCTTCGGGAGCCGCCCTTTTTATGAGCAGTTCTTC. Translated: CASSFGSRPFYEQFF. This rearrangement joins TRBV5-1 to TRBJ2-1; D possibly corresponds to TRBD2 (6 bases). This CDR3 spans 15 amino acids. From germline, CDR1 is SGHRS and CDR2 YFSETQ. V lost 2 bases, J lost 8 bases, and 17 bases lay in between. The complete variable domain, with remaining parts taken from reference TRBV5-1 and TRBJ2-1, reads KAGVTQTPRYLIKTRGQQVTLSCSPISGHRSVSWYQQTPGQGLQFLFEYFSETQRNKGNFPGRFSGRQFSNSRSEMNVSTLELGDSALYLCASSFGSRPFYEQFFGPGTRLTVL.

This chain joins TRBV5-1 and TRBJ2-7; no reliable D call. This CDR3 has 14 amino acids. V dropped 0 bases and J dropped 1 base, with 8 bases sitting between them. Germline CDR1 and CDR2: SGHRS and YFSETQ. The CDR3 nucleotides read TGCGCCAGCAGCTTGGTTGCACAGTCCTACGAGCAGTACTTC. It translates to CASSLVAQSYEQYF.

The rearrangement uses TRBV15 and TRBJ2-3, with 10 positions matching TRBD2. Losses at the gene ends were 2 bases for V and 4 bases for J; bases not matched to a gene: 6. Looked up from germline, CDR1 is LNHNV and CDR2 is YYDKDF (reference sequence). CDR3 length equals 16 residues. The CDR3 region has the DNA TGTGCCACCAGCAGATTTCTAGCGGGAGTCGCAGATACGCAGTATTTT. It specifies CATSRFLAGVADTQYF.

There are a few counts of this clone. The CDR3 DNA reads as TGTGCCAGCAGCGATTCCGGGACAGGGCCCTACAATGAGCAGTTCTTC. Protein product: CASSDSGTGPYNEQFF. The V call is TRBV9, the J call TRBJ2-1, with 9 bases aligning to TRBD1. CDR1 is SGDLS and CDR2 is YYNGEE in the germline V gene. The CDR3 runs 16 residues. After removal of 3 bases from V and 2 bases from J, the junction contained 6 bases not matched to a gene.

In this sample, this clone turned up once. This rearrangement joins TRBV5-1 to TRBJ2-3, with D possibly TRBD2 on 6 matching bases. The V end lost 0 bases, the J end lost 2 bases, and 13 bases lay between the germline ends. The CDR3 has 16 residues. Per the germline V gene, CDR1 is SGHRS and CDR2 is YFSETQ. As DNA, the CDR3 is TGCGCCAGCAGCTTGGAGGGGCGGGGCGCCACAGATACGCAGTATTTT. Protein: CASSLEGRGATDTQYF.

This chain links TRBV4-3 with TRBJ1-2, with a possible D match to TRBD1 (5 bases). The germline gives CDR1 LGHNA, CDR2 YSLEER. CDR3 length: 16 residues. V lost 0 bases and J lost 4, with 15 bases in between. For the CDR3, the DNA is TGCGCCAGCAGCCAAGATCCGGCAAGGGGTATCTATGGCTACACCTTC. Its translation: CASSQDPARGIYGYTF.

The chain is built from TRBV4-2 and TRBJ2-5; possible D gene TRBD1, 5 bases. There are 16 residues in the CDR3. CDR1 and CDR2 (germline): LGHNA, YNFKEQ. Trimming pared 0 bases from V and 5 bases from J, leaving 16 bases between. The chain's CDR3 is CASSQEGRRYPETQYF. The CDR3 coding sequence is TGTGCCAGCAGCCAAGAGGGGCGGCGCTACCCCGAGACCCAGTACTTC.

This chain joins TRBV9 and TRBJ1-3, with no clear D. The CDR3 is 16 residues long. Germline loops: CDR1 SGDLS, CDR2 YYNGEE. V lost 4 bases and J lost 1, with 15 bases in between. CDR3 sequence reads: CASSPLLGYSGNTIYF. DNA for the CDR3: TGTGCCAGCAGCCCCCTACTCGGTTATTCTGGAAACACCATATATTTT.

This clone appeared a few times. V gene TRBV5-6 combines with J gene TRBJ1-1, with D tentatively TRBD1 (6 bases). Germline loops: CDR1 SGHDT, CDR2 YYEEEE. This CDR3 region has 15 residues. Trimming cost V 4 bases and J 4 bases, with 17 bases left between them. The CDR3 DNA reads as TGTGCCAGCAGCATTGACAGGACCTGGGGCACTGAAGCTTTCTTT. This translates into CASSIDRTWGTEAFF.

This clone was seen more than once but under ten times. CDR3 in amino acids: CASSYLETGDYGYTF. In DNA form, the CDR3 reads TGTGCCAGCAGTTACCTTGAGACAGGGGACTATGGCTACACCTTC. The V call is TRBV6-6, the J call TRBJ1-2; 8 positions match TRBD1. V dropped 2 bases and J dropped 3; count of bases not matched to a gene: 5. The germline gives CDR1 MNHNY, CDR2 SVGAGI (reference sequence). The CDR3 spans 15 residues.

The V call is TRBV10-1, the J call TRBJ2-2; D is uncertain. The CDR3 spans 12 residues. Germline-derived CDR1 and CDR2 are WNHNN and SYGVQD (reference sequence). Trimming took off 2 bases at V and 6 bases at J, with 4 bases between the two ends. The CDR3 spells CASSEGAGELFF. For the CDR3, the DNA is TGCGCCAGCAGTGAGGGGGCCGGGGAGCTGTTTTTT.